This T cell receptor beta chain is drawn from a study of blood T cell repertoires in COVID-19. The germline V gene has CDR1 SGHDN and CDR2 FVKESK. With V trimmed by 6 bases and J by 2 bases, 4 bases remained unmatched. The CDR3 is 13 residues long. The cohort comprised adults aged about 18 to 100 years residing in 20 to 25 US areas. Grouping used clinical history reported by participants in a survey and questionnaire. Recovered status in Cohort 3 required two negative PCRs, clearance, or symptom resolution. TCRdb's table, derived via immunoSEQ multiplex PCR, lists solely in-frame clones and lacks some. The sample holds about 310,000 clones; roughly 90% are singletons and the top ten take over 9%.

Sequencing was performed on PBMCs or T cells enriched from blood (not recorded which). The chain joins TRBV14 to TRBJ2-7; TRBD1 agrees at 7 bases. The TCR originated in a woman aged 40-49 years who had recovered from COVID-19. CDR3 residues: CASSSGGTYEQYF. The CDR3 DNA reads as TGTGCCAGCAGTTCAGGGGGTACCTACGAGCAGTACTTC.